This TCR beta chain was sequenced during a study of T cell changes during pregnancy in multiple sclerosis. The V gene's germline CDR1 is SGDLS and CDR2 YYNGEE. CDR3 length equals 14 residues. The V end lost 0 bases, the J end lost 3 bases, and 7 bases lay between the germline ends. TCRdb keeps only in-frame clones here, not all; method: immunoSEQ multiplex PCR. In the table there are tens of thousands of clones, 80% to 95% of which are singletons. The TCR originated in a female donor in good health, enrolled as a control in a pregnancy study. The source material was peripheral blood, sampled in the third trimester of pregnancy. The chain has TRBV9 and TRBJ2-1; tentatively, D is TRBD2 (5 bases). The CDR3 protein is CASSVDGVYNEQFF. CDR3 DNA sequence: TGTGCCAGCAGCGTAGACGGGGTCTACAATGAGCAGTTCTTC.